A selection of T cell receptor beta chains follows, all from one sample in a study of OX40 agonist ivuxolimab in advanced cancers. Data came from immunoSEQ multiplex PCR; TCRdb stores just in-frame clones and leaves some out. The profile covers 90,000 or so clones, with more than 85% appearing a single time and approximately 1.2% taken by the ten largest. The sample was CD4+ or CD8+ T cells sorted from blood, taken in a trial of the OX40 agonist ivuxolimab. All receptors derive from an adult with an advanced solid tumor such as melanoma, head and neck, liver or kidney cancer. CDR3s include the opening cysteine and the closing phenylalanine or tryptophan. A D gene is named only where the DNA matches it firmly. The listing skips clone size in some rows; elsewhere it reads once, few, many or a size class.

J | size | D | V | length | CDR3 | DNA
TRBJ1-2 | . | . | TRBV7-2 | 15 | CASSLALIYLYGYTF | TGTGCCAGCAGCTTAGCGCTGATCTATCTTTATGGCTACACCTTC
TRBJ2-7 | . | TRBD1 | TRBV28 | 14 | CASSFSGGFYEQYF | TGTGCCAGCAGTTTCTCAGGGGGCTTCTACGAGCAGTACTTC
TRBJ2-3 | . | . | TRBV7-3 | 13 | CASRSGQTDTQYF | TGTGCCAGCAGGTCAGGACAGACAGATACGCAGTATTTT
TRBJ2-2 | . | . | TRBV29-1 | 12 | CTGTPNTGELFF | TGCACCGGGACACCTAACACCGGGGAGCTGTTTTTT
TRBJ2-1 | . | TRBD2 | TRBV19 | 21 | CASSIPRTSGRALVSYNEQFF | TGTGCCAGTAGTATCCCGAGAACTAGCGGGAGGGCACTAGTCTCGTACAATGAGCAGTTCTTC
TRBJ2-7 | . | TRBD1 | TRBV28 | 14 | CASSLGTVPGEQYF | TGTGCCAGCAGCCTTGGGACAGTACCTGGAGAGCAGTACTTC
TRBJ2-7 | . | . | TRBV23-1 | 16 | CASSQSTVLSSYEQYF | TGCGCCAGCAGTCAATCGACGGTGCTTAGCTCCTACGAGCAGTACTTC
TRBJ1-4 | . | TRBD1 | TRBV11-2 | 16 | CASSPITGETNEKLFF | TGTGCCAGCAGCCCTATCACAGGGGAGACTAATGAAAAACTGTTTTTT
TRBJ2-2 | . | TRBD2 | TRBV30 | 15 | CAWTTSGSHTGELFF | TGTGCCTGGACCACTAGCGGGAGCCACACCGGGGAGCTGTTTTTT
TRBJ1-1 | . | . | TRBV11-2 | 13 | CASSLQGNTEAFF | TGTGCCAGCAGCTTGCAGGGGAACACTGAAGCTTTCTTT
TRBJ1-2 | . | TRBD1 | TRBV28 | 17 | CASAIPQGQGAHYGYTF | TGTGCCAGCGCCATCCCGCAGGGACAGGGGGCCCACTATGGCTACACCTTC
TRBJ2-1 | . | TRBD2 | TRBV10-1 | 14 | CASTGPLRGNEQFF | TGCGCCAGCACCGGCCCTCTGCGGGGGAATGAGCAGTTCTTC
TRBJ2-7 | . | TRBD1 | TRBV18 | 15 | CASSPRTGGPYEQYF | TGTGCCAGCTCACCAAGAACAGGGGGCCCCTACGAGCAGTACTTC
TRBJ1-5 | . | . | TRBV7-2 | 12 | CASSFYGQPQHF | TGTGCCAGCAGCTTCTACGGTCAGCCCCAGCATTTT
TRBJ1-1 | . | . | TRBV27 | 13 | CASRMTGNSEAFF | TGTGCCAGCAGGATGACAGGAAATTCTGAAGCTTTCTTT
TRBJ2-3 | . | TRBD1 | TRBV7-2 | 15 | CASSLPGQGYDTQYF | TGTGCCAGCAGCTTGCCGGGACAGGGTTACGATACGCAGTATTTT
TRBJ2-5 | . | TRBD2 | TRBV28 | 13 | CASSLHGGKTQYF | TGTGCCAGCAGTTTGCACGGGGGGAAGACCCAGTACTTC
TRBJ2-1 | . | TRBD2 | TRBV27 | 17 | CASSRLGGLAGSDEQFF | TGTGCCAGCAGTCGATTAGGGGGTCTAGCGGGTTCAGATGAGCAGTTCTTC
TRBJ2-7 | once | TRBD2 | TRBV2 | 14 | CASREAGGRYEQYF | TGTGCCAGCAGGGAAGCGGGAGGCCGCTACGAGCAGTACTTC
TRBJ2-2 | . | TRBD1 | TRBV5-1 | 14 | CASSPGTDTGELFF | TGCGCCAGCAGCCCTGGGACAGACACCGGGGAGCTGTTTTTT
TRBJ2-7 | . | TRBD2 | TRBV18 | 16 | CASSPSVSGRGNEQYF | TGTGCCAGCTCACCAAGTGTTAGCGGGAGAGGGAACGAGCAGTACTTC
TRBJ2-4 | . | . | TRBV28 | 16 | CASSLSAAGVKNIQYF | TGTGCCAGCAGTTTATCGGCGGCAGGGGTCAAAAACATTCAGTACTTC
TRBJ2-2 | . | . | TRBV28 | 14 | CASSLSPASGELFF | TGTGCCAGCAGTTTAAGCCCGGCTAGCGGGGAGCTGTTTTTT
TRBJ2-1 | . | TRBD2 | TRBV19 | 13 | CASSQREWSEQFF | TGTGCCAGTAGTCAGCGGGAGTGGAGTGAGCAGTTCTTC
TRBJ2-1 | . | . | TRBV28 | 13 | CASRLGQVSEQFF | TGTGCCAGCAGACTAGGGCAAGTTAGTGAGCAGTTCTTC
TRBJ2-5 | . | TRBD2 | TRBV11-2 | 15 | CASSLNLAGGETQYF | TGTGCCAGCAGCTTAAACCTAGCGGGGGGGGAGACCCAGTACTTC
TRBJ2-1 | . | TRBD2 | TRBV2 | 15 | CASTAGGSSYNEQFF | TGTGCCAGCACTGCAGGCGGGAGCTCCTACAATGAGCAGTTCTTC
TRBJ2-1 | . | . | TRBV7-9 | 16 | CASSTVRDRDYNEQFF | TGTGCCAGCAGCACAGTACGGGACCGAGACTACAATGAGCAGTTCTTC
TRBJ2-1 | . | . | TRBV29-1 | 16 | CSVEDSSRSSYNEQFF | TGCAGCGTTGAAGATAGTTCCAGGAGCTCCTACAATGAGCAGTTCTTC
TRBJ1-2 | . | TRBD1 | TRBV7-2 | 13 | CASSIRDSYGYTF | TGTGCCAGCAGCATCCGGGACAGCTATGGCTACACCTTC
TRBJ1-3 | once | . | TRBV6-1 | 12 | CATRQVGNTIYF | TGTGCCACCCGACAGGTCGGGAACACCATATATTTT
TRBJ2-3 | . | . | TRBV2 | 15 | CASSDSSGSTDTQYF | TGTGCCAGCAGCGACTCTTCGGGCAGCACAGATACGCAGTATTTT
TRBJ1-2 | once | . | TRBV4-2 | 12 | CASSQDSTGYTF | TGTGCCAGCAGCCAAGATTCGACGGGGTACACCTTC
TRBJ2-1 | . | TRBD2 | TRBV9 | 15 | CASSVVGLAGGEQFF | TGTGCCAGCAGCGTAGTGGGACTAGCGGGAGGTGAGCAGTTCTTC
TRBJ2-7 | . | TRBD2 | TRBV9 | 18 | CASSVAGTSGRAGNEQYF | TGTGCCAGCAGCGTTGCCGGGACTAGCGGGAGGGCCGGGAACGAGCAGTACTTC
TRBJ2-3 | once | TRBD2 | TRBV13 | 15 | CASSLAGGAADTQYF | TGTGCCAGCAGCTTGGCGGGAGGGGCGGCAGATACGCAGTATTTT
TRBJ1-6 | . | TRBD1 | TRBV10-3 | 13 | CASRDSEGSPLHF | TGTGCCAGCCGGGACAGCGAAGGGTCACCCCTCCACTTT
TRBJ2-1 | . | . | TRBV11-2 | 17 | CASSHALRRGPYNEQFF | TGTGCCAGCAGCCACGCCCTACGGCGGGGTCCCTACAATGAGCAGTTCTTC
TRBJ1-1 | . | . | TRBV19 | 15 | CASSISGLGNTEAFF | TGTGCCAGTAGTATATCAGGACTGGGGAACACTGAAGCTTTCTTT
TRBJ2-4 | . | TRBD2 | TRBV4-2 | 15 | CASSQEQRENNIQYF | TGTGCCAGCAGCCAAGAACAGCGGGAGAACAACATTCAGTACTTC
TRBJ2-5 | once | TRBD2 | TRBV7-9 | 16 | CASSPRLAEVGETQYF | TGTGCCAGCAGCCCTCGTCTAGCGGAGGTGGGGGAGACCCAGTACTTC
TRBJ2-7 | . | . | TRBV6-1 | 12 | CASRNTPYEQYF | TGTGCCAGCAGGAATACCCCCTACGAGCAGTACTTC
TRBJ1-5 | . | . | TRBV30 | 14 | CAWSVWASNQPQHF | TGTGCCTGGAGTGTTTGGGCCAGTAATCAGCCCCAGCATTTT
TRBJ2-1 | . | TRBD2 | TRBV11-2 | 17 | CASSSGLAGGWYNEQFF | TGTGCCAGCAGCTCGGGACTAGCGGGAGGATGGTACAATGAGCAGTTCTTC
TRBJ1-2 | . | TRBD1 | TRBV6-6 | 13 | CASRGTGINGYTF | TGTGCCAGCAGGGGGACAGGTATCAATGGCTACACCTTC
TRBJ1-5 | few | . | TRBV2 | 13 | CASTEQGSQPQHF | TGTGCCAGCACAGAGCAGGGTTCTCAGCCCCAGCATTTT
TRBJ1-1 | . | . | TRBV7-8 | 16 | CASSPEGGGSGTEAFF | TGTGCCAGCAGCCCAGAGGGTGGGGGTTCGGGCACTGAAGCTTTCTTT
TRBJ2-3 | . | . | TRBV6-1 | 14 | CASRGTGGHWAQYF | TGTGCCAGCAGGGGGACGGGGGGCCACTGGGCGCAGTATTTT
TRBJ2-1 | . | . | TRBV7-9 | 11 | CASRGSTEQFF | TGTGCCAGCAGGGGGAGTACTGAGCAGTTCTTC
TRBJ2-1 | . | TRBD2 | TRBV5-4 | 14 | CASSSSGRAHEQFF | TGTGCCAGCAGCTCTAGCGGGAGGGCCCATGAGCAGTTCTTC
TRBJ1-4 | . | . | TRBV6-1 | 15 | CASSEGGGVSEKLFF | TGTGCCAGCAGTGAAGGTGGGGGGGTGTCTGAAAAACTGTTTTTT
TRBJ2-2 | . | . | TRBV7-3 | 14 | CASSLNWGTGELFF | TGTGCCAGCAGCTTAAATTGGGGGACCGGGGAGCTGTTTTTT
TRBJ1-1 | . | TRBD1 | TRBV28 | 18 | CASSDIRDRYSMNTEAFF | TGTGCCAGCAGCGACATCCGGGACAGGTACTCCATGAACACTGAAGCTTTCTTT
TRBJ2-7 | . | TRBD2 | TRBV7-8 | 14 | CASSPREGSYEQYF | TGTGCCAGCAGCCCGCGGGAGGGGTCCTACGAGCAGTACTTC